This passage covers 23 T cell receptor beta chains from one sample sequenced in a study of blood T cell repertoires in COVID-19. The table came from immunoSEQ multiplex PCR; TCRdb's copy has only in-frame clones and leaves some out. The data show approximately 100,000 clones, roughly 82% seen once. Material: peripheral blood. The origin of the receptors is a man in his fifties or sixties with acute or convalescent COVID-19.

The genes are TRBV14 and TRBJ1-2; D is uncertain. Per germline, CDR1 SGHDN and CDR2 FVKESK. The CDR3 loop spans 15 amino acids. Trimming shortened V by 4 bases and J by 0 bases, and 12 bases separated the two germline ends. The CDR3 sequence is CASSPAGGANYGYTF. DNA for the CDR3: TGTGCCAGCAGCCCCGCGGGTGGAGCTAACTATGGCTACACCTTC.

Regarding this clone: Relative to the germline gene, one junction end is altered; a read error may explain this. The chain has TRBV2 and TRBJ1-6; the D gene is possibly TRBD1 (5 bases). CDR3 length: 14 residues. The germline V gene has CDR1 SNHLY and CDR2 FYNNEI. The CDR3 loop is CASSEGLRDSPPHF. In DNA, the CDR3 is TGTGCCAGCAGTGAGGGACTCCGGGATTCACCCCCCCACTTT.

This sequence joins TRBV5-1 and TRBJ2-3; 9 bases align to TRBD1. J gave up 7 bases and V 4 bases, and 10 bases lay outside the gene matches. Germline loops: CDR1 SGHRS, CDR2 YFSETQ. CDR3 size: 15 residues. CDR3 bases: TGCGCCAGCAGCCCTAACCCGACAGGGGGGTATACGCAGTATTTT. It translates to CASSPNPTGGYTQYF.

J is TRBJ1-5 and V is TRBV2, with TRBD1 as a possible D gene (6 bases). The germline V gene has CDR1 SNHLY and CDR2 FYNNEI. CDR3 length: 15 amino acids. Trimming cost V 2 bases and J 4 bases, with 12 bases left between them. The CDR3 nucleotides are TGTGCCAGCAGTGAACAGGGAGGGGGAAATCAGCCCCAGCATTTT. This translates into CASSEQGGGNQPQHF.

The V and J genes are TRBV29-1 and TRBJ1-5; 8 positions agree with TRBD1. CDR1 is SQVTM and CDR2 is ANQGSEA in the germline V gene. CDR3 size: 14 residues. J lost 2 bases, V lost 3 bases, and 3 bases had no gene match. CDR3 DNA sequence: TGCAGCGTTGAGGTGACAGGGGGCAATCAGCCCCAGCATTTT. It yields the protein CSVEVTGGNQPQHF.

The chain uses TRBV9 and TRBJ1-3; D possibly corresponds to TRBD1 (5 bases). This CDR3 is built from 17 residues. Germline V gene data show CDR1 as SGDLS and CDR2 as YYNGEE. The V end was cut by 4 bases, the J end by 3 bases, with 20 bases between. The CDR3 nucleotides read TGTGCCAGCAGCCCCTGGGGCAGGGTTGTTGGTGGAAACACCATATATTTT. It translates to CASSPWGRVVGGNTIYF.

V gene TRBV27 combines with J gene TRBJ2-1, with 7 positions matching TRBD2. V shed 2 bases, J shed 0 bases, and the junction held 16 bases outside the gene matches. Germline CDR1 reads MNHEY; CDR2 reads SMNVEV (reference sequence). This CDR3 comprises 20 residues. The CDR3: CASSLTLAQERGSSYNEQFF. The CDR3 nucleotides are TGTGCCAGCAGTTTAACGCTAGCGCAAGAGCGGGGAAGCTCCTACAATGAGCAGTTCTTC.

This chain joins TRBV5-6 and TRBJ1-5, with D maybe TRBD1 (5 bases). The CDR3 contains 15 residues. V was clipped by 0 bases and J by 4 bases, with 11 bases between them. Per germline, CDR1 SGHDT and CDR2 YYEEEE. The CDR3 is CASSLGGLENQPQHF. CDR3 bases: TGTGCCAGCAGCTTGGGGGGACTGGAGAATCAGCCCCAGCATTTT.

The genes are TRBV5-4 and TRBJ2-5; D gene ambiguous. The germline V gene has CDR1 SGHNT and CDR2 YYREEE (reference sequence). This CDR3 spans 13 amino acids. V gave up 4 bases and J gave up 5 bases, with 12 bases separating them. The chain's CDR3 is CASSRKGGETQYF. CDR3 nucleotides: TGTGCCAGCAGCAGGAAAGGCGGCGAGACCCAGTACTTC. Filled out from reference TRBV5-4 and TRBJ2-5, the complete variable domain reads ETGVTQSPTHLIKTRGQQVTLRCSSQSGHNTVSWYQQALGQGPQFIFQYYREEENGRGNFPPRFSGLQFPNYSSELNVNALELDDSALYLCASSRKGGETQYFGPGTRLLVL.

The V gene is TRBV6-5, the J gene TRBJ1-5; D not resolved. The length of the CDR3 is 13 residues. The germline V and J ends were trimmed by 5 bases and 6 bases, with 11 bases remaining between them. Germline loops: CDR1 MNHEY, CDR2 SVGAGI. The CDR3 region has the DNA TGTGCCAGCAGTATGGCTCGGAGTCAGCCCCAGCATTTT. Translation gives CASSMARSQPQHF.

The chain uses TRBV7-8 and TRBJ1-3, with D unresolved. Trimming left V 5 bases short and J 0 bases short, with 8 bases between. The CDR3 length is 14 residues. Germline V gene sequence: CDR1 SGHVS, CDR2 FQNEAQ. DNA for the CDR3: TGTGCCAGCAGCCCGAGCCCCTCTGGAAACACCATATATTTT. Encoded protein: CASSPSPSGNTIYF.

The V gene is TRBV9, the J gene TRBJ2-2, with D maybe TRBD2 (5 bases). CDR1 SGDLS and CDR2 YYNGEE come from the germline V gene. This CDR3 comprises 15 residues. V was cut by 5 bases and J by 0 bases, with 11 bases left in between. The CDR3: CASSSGNTNTGELFF. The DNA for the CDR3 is TGTGCCAGCAGTTCCGGGAATACGAACACCGGGGAGCTGTTTTTT.

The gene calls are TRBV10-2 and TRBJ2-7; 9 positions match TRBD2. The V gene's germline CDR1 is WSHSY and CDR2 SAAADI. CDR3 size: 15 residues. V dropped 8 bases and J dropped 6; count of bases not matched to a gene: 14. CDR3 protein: CASATPGLANCEQYV. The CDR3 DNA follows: TGCGCCAGCGCCACTCCAGGACTAGCGAACTGCGAGCAGTACGTC.

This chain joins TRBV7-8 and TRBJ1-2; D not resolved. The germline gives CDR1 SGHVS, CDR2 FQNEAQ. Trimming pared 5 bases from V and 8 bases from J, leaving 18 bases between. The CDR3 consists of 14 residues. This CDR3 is CASSRIGQAGGYTF. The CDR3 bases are TGTGCCAGCAGCCGTATAGGGCAGGCGGGAGGCTACACCTTC.

The CDR3 DNA is TGTGCCAGCTCACCAACTAGCGACTCCTACGAGCAGTACGTC. Translated, it gives CASSPTSDSYEQYV. V is TRBV18 and J is TRBJ2-7; 7 positions match TRBD2. CDR1 and CDR2 from the germline V gene are KGHSH and LQKENI. The CDR3 covers 14 residues. With V trimmed by 2 bases and J by 0 bases, 1 base remained unmatched.

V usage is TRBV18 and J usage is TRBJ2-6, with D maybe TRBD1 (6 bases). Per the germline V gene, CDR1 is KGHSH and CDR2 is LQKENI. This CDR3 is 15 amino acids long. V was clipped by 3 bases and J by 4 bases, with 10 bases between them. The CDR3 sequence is CASSPRGTGANVLTF. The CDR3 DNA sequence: TGTGCCAGCTCACCGAGGGGGACCGGGGCCAACGTCCTGACTTTC.

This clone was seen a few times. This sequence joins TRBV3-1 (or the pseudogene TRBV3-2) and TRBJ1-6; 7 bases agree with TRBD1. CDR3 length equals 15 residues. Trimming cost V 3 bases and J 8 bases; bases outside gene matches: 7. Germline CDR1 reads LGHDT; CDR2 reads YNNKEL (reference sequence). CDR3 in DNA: TGTGCCAGCAGCCATGGGGACAGATTAGATTCACCCCTCCACTTT. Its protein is CASSHGDRLDSPLHF.

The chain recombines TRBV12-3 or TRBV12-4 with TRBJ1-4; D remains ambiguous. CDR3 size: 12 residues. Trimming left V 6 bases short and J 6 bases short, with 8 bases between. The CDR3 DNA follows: TGTGCCAGCAGCCGGGGATATGAAAAACTGTTTTTT. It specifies CASSRGYEKLFF.

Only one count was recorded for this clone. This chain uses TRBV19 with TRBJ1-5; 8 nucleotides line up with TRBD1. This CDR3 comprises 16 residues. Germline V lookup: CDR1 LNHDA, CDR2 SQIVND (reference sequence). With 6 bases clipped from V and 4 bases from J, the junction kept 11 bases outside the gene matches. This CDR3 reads CASSSLWTGRNQPQHF. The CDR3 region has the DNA TGTGCCAGTAGCTCACTATGGACAGGGAGAAATCAGCCCCAGCATTTT.

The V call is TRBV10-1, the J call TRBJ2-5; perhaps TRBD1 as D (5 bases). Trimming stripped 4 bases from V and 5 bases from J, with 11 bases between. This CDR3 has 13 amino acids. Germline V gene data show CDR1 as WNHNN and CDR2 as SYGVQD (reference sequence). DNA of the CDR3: TGCGCCAGCAGTGTCAGGGTGTTGGAGACCCAGTACTTC. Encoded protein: CASSVRVLETQYF.

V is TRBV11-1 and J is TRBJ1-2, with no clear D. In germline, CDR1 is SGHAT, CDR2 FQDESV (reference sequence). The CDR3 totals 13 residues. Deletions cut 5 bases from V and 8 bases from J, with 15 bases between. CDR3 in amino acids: CASSQLESRGYTF. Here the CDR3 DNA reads TGTGCCAGCAGCCAATTGGAGTCGCGAGGCTACACCTTC.

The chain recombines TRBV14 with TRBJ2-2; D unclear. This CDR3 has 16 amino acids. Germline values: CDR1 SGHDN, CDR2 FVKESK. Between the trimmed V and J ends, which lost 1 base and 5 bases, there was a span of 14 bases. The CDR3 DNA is TGTGCCAGCAGCCAAGTTGGCAGGTCATATACCGGGGAGCTGTTTTTT. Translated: CASSQVGRSYTGELFF.

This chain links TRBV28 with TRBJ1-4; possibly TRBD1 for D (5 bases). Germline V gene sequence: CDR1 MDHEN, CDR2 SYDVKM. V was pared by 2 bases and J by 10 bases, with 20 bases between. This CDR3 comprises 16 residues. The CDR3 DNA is TGTGCCAGCAGTTTAAACGTTGGGGGGGGAGAGGGAAAACTGTTTTTT. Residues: CASSLNVGGGEGKLFF.